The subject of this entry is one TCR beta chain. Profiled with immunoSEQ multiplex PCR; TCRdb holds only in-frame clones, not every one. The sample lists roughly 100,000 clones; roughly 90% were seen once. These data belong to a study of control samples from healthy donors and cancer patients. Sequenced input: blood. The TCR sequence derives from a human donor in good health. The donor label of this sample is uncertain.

Here the CDR3 reads CASSVRDRRSNTEAFF. The CDR3 DNA reads TGTGCCAGCAGTGTCCGGGACAGGCGTTCTAACACTGAAGCTTTCTTT. This sequence joins TRBV6-1 and TRBJ1-1, with 8 bases aligning to TRBD1. The CDR3 has 16 amino acids. After removal of 4 bases from V and 2 bases from J, the junction contained 9 bases not matched to a gene. Germline loops: CDR1 MNHNS, CDR2 SASEGT.